What follows is one TCR beta chain and its context. The antigen remains unidentified. Sorted cell numbers of roughly 19,000 to 1,000,000, with 10%, 30% or 50% RNA, served as input for naive CD8 libraries. CD8+CD4-CCR7+CD45RA+ cells were sorted as naive CD8 T cells. One entry per CDR3 protein, called by TCRdb with MiXCR from the PCR reads. The sample contains a few hundred thousand distinct CDR3 sequences, roughly 23% of which appear only once. This sample is part of a study of molecular identifiers for immune sequencing clone quantification. CDR3 length equals 16 residues. V lost 6 bases and J lost 7; bases outside the gene matches: 15. CDR1 and CDR2 from the germline V gene are DFQATT and SNEGSKA (reference sequence). Study-wide points: Highly expanded clones may be undercounted when identical TCR molecules share barcodes.

This clonotype originated in a human donor in good health. Some libraries in this study had Jurkat cell RNA spiked in. The gene calls are TRBV20-1 and TRBJ2-3; 11 bases are shared with TRBD2. Input material: naive CD8+ T cells from blood, with Jurkat cell RNA spiked in. The subset: FACS-sorted CD8+CD4-CCR7+CD45RA+ naive T cells. CDR3 residues: CSASPEVAGGPHTQYF. CDR3 coding DNA: TGCAGTGCCAGCCCTGAGGTAGCGGGGGGGCCACATACGCAGTATTTT.